The 15 T cell receptor beta chains below were found in one sample sequenced in a study of T cells in women clearing cervical HPV infection. Clones were sequenced by immunoSEQ multiplex PCR, and TCRdb holds only the in-frame ones, with some missing. Here the sample table reports tens of thousands of clones. Material: blood buffy coat. Every receptor here comes from a woman between 18 and 69 years old with a cervical HPV16 infection that either progressed to CIN3+ or cleared (not recorded which).

As concerns this clone: The sequence runs out 3 residues before the end of the CDR3; the remainder is reconstructed from the germline J gene. This sequence joins TRBV5-1 and TRBJ1-4, with D maybe TRBD1 (6 bases). With 2 bases removed from V and 3 bases from J, the gap between germline ends came to 14 bases. CDR3 size: 16 residues. Germline values: CDR1 SGHRS, CDR2 YFSETQ. CDR3 DNA, as far as it was read: TGCGCCAGCAGCTTTCTACCGCAGGGGCCTAATGAAAAA. It codes for CASSFLPQGPNEK. The entire CDR3 sequence reads CASSFLPQGPNEKLFF.

A note on this clone: The read falls 3 residues short of the CDR3 end, and the missing part is taken from the germline J gene. The V gene is TRBV19, the J gene TRBJ2-5; TRBD2 might be the D (5 bases). Deletions cut 5 bases from V and 1 base from J, with 8 bases between. Germline loops: CDR1 LNHDA, CDR2 SQIVND (reference sequence). The CDR3 spans 13 residues. The CDR3 sequence is CASSAGFQETQYF. The CDR3 DNA, read in part, is TGTGCCAGTAGTGCGGGCTTCCAAGAGACC.

Notes on this clone: From the germline J gene comes the end of the CDR3, since the read stops 3 residues before it. V gene TRBV5-8 combines with J gene TRBJ1-6; 7 nucleotides match TRBD1. The V segment lost 4 bases and the J segment 8 bases; nucleotides outside the gene matches: 6. Germline CDR1 SGHTS, CDR2 YDEGEE. This CDR3 spans 14 amino acids. CDR3 protein: CASSPVGGDSPLHF. CDR3 DNA, as far as it was read: TGTGCCAGCAGCCCAGTAGGGGGCGATTCACCC.

With regard to this clone: The CDR3 end lies 3 residues beyond the end of the read and is filled in from the germline J gene. The chain carries TRBV7-2 and TRBJ2-7, with unresolved D. This CDR3 is 13 amino acids long. Trimming left V 2 bases short and J 5 bases short, with 10 bases between. Germline V gives CDR1 SGHTA, CDR2 FQGNSA. The sequenced part of the CDR3 DNA is TGTGCCAGCAGCTTAATAAGCGTGGACGAG. The encoded protein is CASSLISVDE. The whole CDR3 sequence reads CASSLISVDEQYF.

On this clone: The missing CDR3 end, 3 residues past where the read stops, is filled in from the germline J gene. V gene TRBV19 combines with J gene TRBJ2-7, with TRBD1 matching over 8 bases. This CDR3 comprises 14 residues. With 6 bases clipped from V and 4 bases from J, the junction kept 8 bases outside the gene matches. Germline assignment: CDR1 LNHDA and CDR2 SQIVND (reference sequence). The CDR3 region is CASSLGQGLYEQYF. The DNA read from the CDR3 is TGTGCCAGTAGCCTCGGACAGGGTTTATACGAG. The variable domain in full, with the rest retrieved from reference TRBV19 and TRBJ2-7, is DGGITQSPKYLFRKEGQNVTLSCEQNLNHDAMYWYRQDPGQGLRLIYYSQIVNDFQKGDIAEGYSVSREKKESFPLTVTSAQKNPTAFYLCASSLGQGLYEQYFGPGTRLTVT.

In regard to this clone: The missing CDR3 end, 3 residues past where the read stops, is filled in from the germline J gene. This rearrangement joins TRBV5-1 to TRBJ2-5, with 11 bases lining up with TRBD2. The V gene's germline CDR1 is SGHRS and CDR2 YFSETQ. CDR3 size: 14 residues. V dropped 6 bases and J dropped 5; count of bases not matched to a gene: 6. Incomplete CDR3 DNA: TGCGCCAGCACCCCGACTAGCGGGATTGAGACC. It codes for CASTPTSGIET. In full, the CDR3 reads CASTPTSGIETQYF.

As concerns this clone: The junction departs from germline at one end; a sequencing error may be responsible. Read data end 3 residues before the CDR3 end; the end is taken from the germline J gene. The chain carries TRBV4-2 and TRBJ2-5; D perhaps matches TRBD1 (6 bases). CDR1 and CDR2 (germline): LGHNA, YNFKEQ. The CDR3 is 16 residues long. Partial CDR3 DNA: TGCGCCAGCAGCCCCAAGTTCCCAGGGGTTTGGGAGACC. It translates to CASSPKFPGVWET. The full CDR3 protein reads CASSPKFPGVWETQYF.

Regarding this clone: Read coverage stops 3 residues before the CDR3 terminus; the germline J gene supplies the remainder. This chain joins TRBV20-1 and TRBJ2-1; 8 nucleotides align to TRBD1. This CDR3 comprises 16 residues. The V gene's germline CDR1 is DFQATT and CDR2 SNEGSKA (reference sequence). V lost 3 bases, J lost 0 bases, and 7 bases stayed unmatched. CDR3 sequence: CSASGQGLSSYNEQFF. The part of the CDR3 DNA that was read is TGCAGTGCTAGTGGACAGGGCCTGAGCTCCTACAATGAG.

Comment on this clone: The observed sequence ends 3 residues before the CDR3 terminus, with the missing tail filled in from the germline J gene. This chain uses TRBV20-1 with TRBJ1-2; perhaps TRBD1 as D (5 bases). V was cut by 6 bases and J by 5 bases, with 28 bases left in between. From germline, CDR1 is DFQATT and CDR2 SNEGSKA (reference sequence). The CDR3 totals 17 residues. This CDR3 reads CSASTTLRTTASYGYTF. Incomplete CDR3 DNA: TGCAGTGCCTCTACCACCCTTCGCACGACAGCTTCGTATGGC.

By frequency, this clone is medium-sized. From the germline J gene comes the end of the CDR3, since the read stops 3 residues before it. The chain links TRBV2 to TRBJ2-3; no clear D. V lost 7 bases and J lost 0, with 8 bases in between. Germline CDR1 and CDR2: SNHLY and FYNNEI. The CDR3 has 13 residues. The DNA read from the CDR3 is TGTGCCAGCACTTTGACTAGCACAGATACG. As protein: CASTLTSTDT. The entire CDR3 protein is CASTLTSTDTQYF.

As for this clone: The missing CDR3 end, 3 residues past where the read stops, is filled in from the germline J gene. J is TRBJ2-5 and V is TRBV5-1, with TRBD2 as a possible D gene (6 bases). CDR1 SGHRS and CDR2 YFSETQ come from the germline V gene. This CDR3 region has 13 residues. Trimming pared 3 bases from V and 5 bases from J, leaving 11 bases between. The sequenced CDR3 bases are TGCGCCAGCAGCTCCGCGGGGTCGGAGACC. Residues: CASSSAGSET. The CDR3, in full, reads CASSSAGSETQYF. Full variable domain (remainder filled in from reference TRBV5-1 and TRBJ2-5): KAGVTQTPRYLIKTRGQQVTLSCSPISGHRSVSWYQQTPGQGLQFLFEYFSETQRNKGNFPGRFSGRQFSNSRSEMNVSTLELGDSALYLCASSSAGSETQYFGPGTRLLVL.

Partial CDR3 DNA: TGTGCCAGCAGTGAATTCTCGGGTGGCACTGAA. This encodes CASSEFSGGTE. The entire CDR3 protein reads CASSEFSGGTEAFF. The rearrangement uses TRBV6-1 and TRBJ1-1; D uncertain. The read ends 3 residues shy of where the CDR3 ends; the end is completed using the germline J gene. Trimming cost V 2 bases and J 4 bases, with 11 bases left between them. Germline V CDR1 and CDR2: MNHNS, SASEGT. This CDR3 has 14 amino acids.

To note about this clone: The read terminates 3 residues ahead of where the CDR3 ends, so the germline J gene completes it. V is TRBV18 and J is TRBJ1-5, with D unclear. The germline gives CDR1 KGHSH, CDR2 LQKENI. There are 14 residues in the CDR3. V was pared by 9 bases and J by 1 base, with 13 bases between. CDR3 protein: CASSTEHSNQPQHF. Incomplete CDR3 DNA: TGTGCCAGTTCCACAGAGCACAGCAATCAGCCC.

Of note for this clone: The read is 3 residues too short to cover the CDR3 end, so that end is filled in from the germline J gene. This chain links TRBV19 with TRBJ2-4; 9 bases are a match to TRBD2. This CDR3 comprises 17 residues. The junction had 8 bases not matched to a gene; V was cut back by 3 bases and J by 2 bases. The germline CDR1 and CDR2 sequences are LNHDA and SQIVND (reference sequence). CDR3 DNA, as far as it was read: TGTGCCAGTAGTATCTCGCCTAGCGGGGCGACCAAAAACATT. This codes for CASSISPSGATKNI. The complete CDR3 protein is CASSISPSGATKNIQYF.

For this clone: Read data end 3 residues before the CDR3 end; the end is taken from the germline J gene. The chain couples TRBV20-1 to TRBJ1-6; TRBD1 aligns across 8 bases. The length of the CDR3 is 14 residues. Germline CDR1 and CDR2: DFQATT and SNEGSKA (reference sequence). CDR3 loop: CSARSRTGLSPLHF. The CDR3 bases that were read are TGCAGTGCTAGATCACGGACAGGGCTCTCTCCC.